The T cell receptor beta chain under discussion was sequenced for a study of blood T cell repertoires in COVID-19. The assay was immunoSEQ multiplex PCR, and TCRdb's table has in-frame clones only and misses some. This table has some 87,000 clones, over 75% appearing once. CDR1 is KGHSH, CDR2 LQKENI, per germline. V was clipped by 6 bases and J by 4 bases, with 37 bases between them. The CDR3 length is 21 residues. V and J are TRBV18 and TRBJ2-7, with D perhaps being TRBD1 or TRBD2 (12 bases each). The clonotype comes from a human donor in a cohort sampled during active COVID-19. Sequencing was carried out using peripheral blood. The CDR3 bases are TGTGCCAGCTCGAAAGCCGGGACAGGGGGCACTAGCGGGGGGTCCGTGTACGAGCAGTACTTC. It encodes CASSKAGTGGTSGGSVYEQYF.